Below are 23 T cell receptor beta chains sequenced from a single sample in a study of blood T cell repertoires in COVID-19. Here immunoSEQ multiplex PCR was the method, and the copy in TCRdb shows in-frame clones only, minus some. Of roughly 86,000 clones in the sample, around 80% were seen once. Source material: peripheral blood. The receptors shown here come from a man aged 45 to 65 who had recovered from COVID-19.

The chain carries TRBV19 and TRBJ2-7, with 8 positions matching TRBD2. The CDR3 has 14 residues. The V gene's germline CDR1 is LNHDA and CDR2 SQIVND (reference sequence). The V segment lost 7 bases and the J segment 6 bases; nucleotides outside the gene matches: 11. The DNA of the CDR3 is TGTGCCAGTATTGTGGTAGCGGGAAGGACCGAGCAGTACTTC. Translation gives CASIVVAGRTEQYF.

The genes are TRBV12-2 and TRBJ2-7; the D call of TRBD2 is as the table states it, not checked on the DNA. TRBV12-2 is a pseudogene. This CDR3 has 21 amino acids. As DNA, the CDR3 is TGTGCAAGTCGCTTAGCGTATCGACTAGCGGGAGGGCAGGTGAGCTCCTACGAGCAGTACTTC. Translation gives CASRLAYRLAGGQVSSYEQYF.

The chain employs TRBV5-1 and TRBJ2-1, with D perhaps matching TRBD2 (5 bases). The CDR3 has 17 residues. CDR1 and CDR2 from the germline V gene are SGHRS and YFSETQ. The V end was cut by 4 bases, the J end by 4 bases, with 21 bases between. This CDR3 reads CASSSLGSTRVYNEQFF. Here the CDR3 DNA reads TGCGCCAGCAGCAGCTTGGGATCTACGCGGGTGTACAATGAGCAGTTCTTC.

This rearrangement joins TRBV5-1 to TRBJ2-2; 7 bases are shared with TRBD1. Per the germline V gene, CDR1 is SGHRS and CDR2 is YFSETQ. The V and J ends lost 3 bases and 8 bases, in that order; junction bases with no gene match: 10. This CDR3 has 15 residues. The chain's CDR3 is CASSSLGQELGELFF. CDR3 nucleotides: TGCGCCAGCAGCTCACTCGGACAGGAATTAGGGGAGCTGTTTTTT.

This clone was picked up many times. V usage is TRBV20-1 and J usage is TRBJ2-2; 7 bases line up with TRBD2. The length of the CDR3 is 14 residues. CDR1 is DFQATT, CDR2 SNEGSKA, per germline (reference sequence). The trim removed 3 bases at V and 6 bases at J, leaving 7 bases unmatched. This CDR3 is CSASPAGVPGELFF. The CDR3, as DNA: TGCAGTGCTAGTCCTGCGGGAGTCCCCGGGGAGCTGTTTTTT.

This sequence joins TRBV2 and TRBJ1-6; D is undetermined. Germline values: CDR1 SNHLY, CDR2 FYNNEI. V was shortened by 3 bases and J by 10 bases, with 13 bases between the two germline ends. This CDR3 is 14 amino acids long. Here the CDR3 DNA reads TGTGCCAGCAGTGAGCGGAGGGAGGGCTCACCCCTCCACTTT. It codes for CASSERREGSPLHF.

The chain links TRBV7-3 to TRBJ2-1; 14 bases are a match to TRBD2. This CDR3 spans 15 amino acids. After removal of 4 bases from V and 7 bases from J, the junction contained 3 bases not matched to a gene. Germline V gene data show CDR1 as SGHTA and CDR2 as FQGTGA. Here the CDR3 reads CASSYGTSGRNEQFF. As DNA, the CDR3 is TGTGCCAGCAGCTACGGGACTAGCGGGAGAAATGAGCAGTTCTTC.

The chain uses TRBV2 and TRBJ2-5; maybe TRBD2 (5 bases). V dropped 7 bases and J dropped 4 bases, with 13 bases sitting between them. This CDR3 contains 13 residues. Germline V gene sequence: CDR1 SNHLY, CDR2 FYNNEI. CDR3: CASNEGPVETQYF. CDR3 nucleotide sequence: TGTGCCAGCAATGAGGGCCCTGTAGAGACCCAGTACTTC.

The chain couples TRBV3-1 (or the pseudogene TRBV3-2) to TRBJ1-1; D uncertain. This CDR3 region has 15 residues. The germline CDR1 and CDR2 sequences are LGHDT and YNNKEL (reference sequence). V was pared by 4 bases and J by 11 bases, with 23 bases between. The CDR3 DNA follows: TGTGCCAGCAGCCCCCTAAGCTCGAGTACGGTTATGGCTTTCTTT. Translated: CASSPLSSSTVMAFF.

This chain joins TRBV10-3 and TRBJ2-7, with TRBD1 matching 7 bases. Germline V gives CDR1 ENHRY, CDR2 SYGVKD. Unmatched junction bases numbered 12, after V lost 4 bases and J lost 9 bases. The CDR3 covers 14 residues. CDR3 amino acids: CAISALETGWGQYF. The CDR3 DNA reads as TGTGCCATCAGTGCCCTGGAGACAGGGTGGGGGCAGTACTTC.

This sequence joins TRBV4-2 and TRBJ1-4; 10 bases are shared with TRBD1. Trimming at V came to 2 bases and at J to 6 bases, leaving 3 bases not matched to a gene. There are 15 residues in the CDR3. Germline V gene data show CDR1 as LGHNA and CDR2 as YNFKEQ. In DNA, the CDR3 is TGTGCCAGCAGCCAACCCGGGACAGGGGATGAAAAACTGTTTTTT. The encoded protein is CASSQPGTGDEKLFF.

This clone was counted only a few times. The V call is TRBV30, the J call TRBJ1-2; maybe TRBD1 (5 bases). V shed 3 bases and J shed 2 bases, with 10 bases lying between them. CDR1 GTSNPN and CDR2 SVGIG come from the germline V gene (reference sequence). The CDR3 is made up of 13 amino acids. CDR3 coding DNA: TGTGCCTGGAGAGGGGATGGAAACTATGGCTACACCTTC. Amino acid sequence: CAWRGDGNYGYTF.

V gene TRBV7-9 combines with J gene TRBJ2-7, with 9 nucleotides matching TRBD1. V was clipped by 1 base and J by 4 bases; unmatched bases: 5. CDR3 length: 15 amino acids. From germline, CDR1 is SEHNR and CDR2 FQNEAQ (reference sequence). This CDR3 is CASSLDRGREYEQYF. In DNA, the CDR3 is TGTGCCAGCAGCTTAGACAGGGGGCGCGAGTACGAGCAGTACTTC.

The chain employs TRBV5-1 and TRBJ2-3, with a tentative D call TRBD2 (6 bases). Germline CDR1 is SGHRS and CDR2 is YFSETQ. V gave up 2 bases and J gave up 2 bases, with 12 bases separating them. The CDR3 has 15 residues. As DNA, the CDR3 is TGCGCCAGCAGCTTTCTTAGCGGAACCACAGATACGCAGTATTTT. This sequence encodes CASSFLSGTTDTQYF. Complete variable domain (other parts from reference TRBV5-1 and TRBJ2-3): KAGVTQTPRYLIKTRGQQVTLSCSPISGHRSVSWYQQTPGQGLQFLFEYFSETQRNKGNFPGRFSGRQFSNSRSEMNVSTLELGDSALYLCASSFLSGTTDTQYFGPGTRLTVL.

The chain links TRBV7-2 to TRBJ1-3; weak D call: TRBD1 (6 bases). Germline V CDR1 and CDR2: SGHTA, FQGNSA. The CDR3 runs 14 residues. The V and J ends lost 4 bases and 4 bases respectively, with 11 bases between them. CDR3: CASSSDRRGNTIYF. CDR3 DNA sequence: TGTGCCAGCAGCTCTGACAGGAGAGGAAACACCATATATTTT.

This clone was observed a few times. This chain links TRBV6-1 with TRBJ1-6; 9 bases agree with TRBD1. This CDR3 spans 15 amino acids. CDR1 and CDR2 (germline): MNHNS, SASEGT. Trimming at V came to 4 bases and at J to 7 bases, leaving 5 bases not matched to a gene. The CDR3 spells CASSAPGQGNSPLHF. CDR3 coding DNA: TGTGCCAGCAGTGCCCCGGGACAGGGAAATTCACCCCTCCACTTT.

This rearrangement joins TRBV7-2 to TRBJ1-5; TRBD1 agrees at 7 bases. The CDR3 has 16 amino acids. Germline CDR1 is SGHTA and CDR2 is FQGNSA. With V trimmed by 3 bases and J by 0 bases, 5 bases remained unmatched. CDR3 sequence (DNA): TGTGCCAGCAGCTTTACCGGGACAGATAGCAATCAGCCCCAGCATTTT. Translation gives CASSFTGTDSNQPQHF.

This chain uses TRBV9 with TRBJ2-3; D is possibly TRBD1 (5 bases). This CDR3 spans 18 amino acids. Trimming pared 3 bases from V and 3 bases from J, leaving 23 bases between. CDR1 and CDR2 (germline): SGDLS, YYNGEE. In DNA, the CDR3 is TGTGCCAGCAGCGATTGGTTTGGGGCCTATCGAGATACAGATACGCAGTATTTT. Translated: CASSDWFGAYRDTDTQYF.

This chain links TRBV5-1 with TRBJ1-6, with D perhaps matching TRBD1 (6 bases). The CDR3 spans 14 residues. Per the germline V gene, CDR1 is SGHRS and CDR2 is YFSETQ. V gave up 4 bases and J gave up 7 bases, with 12 bases separating them. CDR3 nucleotides: TGCGCCAGCAGCCGAGACAGGTCCAATTCACCCCTCCACTTT. Protein product: CASSRDRSNSPLHF.

This clone was counted a few times. J is TRBJ2-7 and V is TRBV11-3; a weak D match, TRBD1 (5 bases). V lost 1 base and J 9 bases, leaving 22 bases between the germline ends. From germline, CDR1 is SGHNT and CDR2 YENEEA. This CDR3 has 16 residues. In nucleotides, the CDR3 is TGTGCCAGCAGCTTAGCCGGGTGGGGCCATCCCCAAGGGCAGTACTTC. It translates to CASSLAGWGHPQGQYF. The full variable domain, in which reference TRBV11-3 and TRBJ2-7 provide the parts outside the CDR3, is EAGVVQSPRYKIIEKKQPVAFWCNPISGHNTLYWYLQNLGQGPELLIRYENEEAVDDSQLPKDRFSAERLKGVDSTLKIQPAELGDSAVYLCASSLAGWGHPQGQYFGPGTRLTVT.

This clone was counted a single time. The gene calls are TRBV7-9 and TRBJ1-5, with D perhaps matching TRBD1 (5 bases). V shed 3 bases and J shed 1 base, with 13 bases lying between them. Germline V gene data show CDR1 as SEHNR and CDR2 as FQNEAQ (reference sequence). The CDR3 contains 16 residues. This chain's CDR3 is CASSLQGGASNQPQHF. The CDR3 region has the DNA TGTGCCAGCAGCTTGCAGGGCGGGGCCAGCAATCAGCCCCAGCATTTT.

This chain uses TRBV7-2 with TRBJ2-3; 10 nucleotides match TRBD1. From germline, CDR1 is SGHTA and CDR2 FQGNSA. V lost 1 base, J lost 9 bases, and 4 bases stayed unmatched. The length of the CDR3 is 14 residues. CDR3 nucleotides: TGTGCCAGCAGCTTAGGGACAGGGGGGGAGACGCAGTATTTT. Translation: CASSLGTGGETQYF.

The chain recombines TRBV9 with TRBJ2-1; 7 bases fit TRBD1. V was pared by 0 bases and J by 5 bases, with 2 bases of the junction left unmatched. Per the germline V gene, CDR1 is SGDLS and CDR2 is YYNGEE. This CDR3 spans 14 amino acids. The CDR3 here is CASSVAGTDNEQFF. CDR3 DNA sequence: TGTGCCAGCAGCGTAGCTGGGACAGACAATGAGCAGTTCTTC.